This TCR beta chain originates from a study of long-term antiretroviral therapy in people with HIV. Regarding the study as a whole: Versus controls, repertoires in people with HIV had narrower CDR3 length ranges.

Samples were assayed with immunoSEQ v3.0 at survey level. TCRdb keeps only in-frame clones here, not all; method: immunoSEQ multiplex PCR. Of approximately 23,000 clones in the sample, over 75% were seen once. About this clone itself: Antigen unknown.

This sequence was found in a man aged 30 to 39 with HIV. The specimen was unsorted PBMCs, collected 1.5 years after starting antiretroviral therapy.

The CDR3: CASSPQGRGGGETQYF. The CDR3 DNA follows: TGCGCCAGCAGCCCCCAGGGGCGGGGGGGCGGCGAGACCCAGTACTTC. The chain combines TRBV4-3 with TRBJ2-5, with 9 bases fitting TRBD2. CDR1 and CDR2 (germline): LGHNA, YSLEER. CDR3 length: 16 amino acids. J lost 5 bases, V lost 4 bases, and 11 bases had no gene match.